This TCR beta chain is drawn from a study of blood T cell repertoires in COVID-19. The wider study: PBMCs, B-cell-depleted T cells, or T cells were the source of the cDNA or gDNA that made up the material.

In the source study's methods: The authors estimated nucleated cell counts from reference gene primer amplification. Sequenced by immunoSEQ multiplex PCR; TCRdb stores in-frame clones only, minus some. That table is the source of V, J and clone size, and D and trimming were worked out from the DNA. The table has about 320,000 clones, around nine tenths seen once; the top ten hold around 4.2%. Cohort assignment relied on participant-reported clinical history. Trimming at V came to 4 bases and at J to 2 bases, leaving 11 bases not matched to a gene. From germline, CDR1 is SGHRS and CDR2 YFSETQ. There are 16 residues in the CDR3.

The sequencing sample was made of PBMCs or T cells enriched from blood (not recorded which). This TCR derives from a woman aged 30 to 39 who had been exposed to COVID-19. V usage is TRBV5-1 and J usage is TRBJ1-2; 7 positions agree with TRBD1. CDR3 sequence (DNA): TGCGCCAGCAGCAGCGGGCAACAGGGGCGGAACTATGGCTACACCTTC. It translates to CASSSGQQGRNYGYTF.